Below, one TCR beta chain is given with its context. Its cognate antigen has yet to be identified. Base qualities were left out, and no much larger clone turns up one base away. The donors were about 40 Caucasian individuals from Russia, aged roughly 6 to 100 years, who were systemically healthy. Approximately 10 milliliters of peripheral blood were collected from each donor into EDTA-treated Vacutainer tubes. Ficoll-Paque density-gradient centrifugation was used to isolate PBMCs, with at least 6.5 million obtained per sample. Trizol reagent was used to extract total RNA from the PBMCs, yielding at least 5.5 micrograms per sample. Naive CD45RAhigh/CD27high T cell percentages were measured by flow cytometry on a PBMC aliquot from every donor. Clipping removes 0 bases from V and 10 bases from J, with 5 as the unmatched junction base count. The germline V gene supplies CDR1 SGHTA and CDR2 FQGNSA. The CDR3 spans 14 residues, from the cysteine through the phenylalanine. Only CDR3 DNA remains: 42 bases, in frame from the first base.

The library was prepared using 5' RACE. These reads were obtained on an Illumina HiSeq 2500. The second PCR ran for about 6 to 12 cycles and used a J-beta primer mix along with a sample-barcoded 5' primer. A template-switch 5' adaptor carrying 12 random nucleotides introduced a unique molecular identifier onto each TCR beta cDNA molecule. At least 3 million CDR3-containing paired-end reads were obtained from each sample. First-strand cDNA synthesis was performed from all RNA using the Mint cDNA synthesis kit, with priming by a TRBC-specific oligonucleotide. Following uracil-DNA glycosylase treatment, a first 18-cycle PCR with universal primers M1SS and BC2_uni_R was performed on all cDNA. As for how the authors treated the data: Normalization of each sample was performed by random selection of 1 million high-quality reads, each carrying a distinct molecular identifier. Instead of being binned into consensus sequences, reads that shared molecular identifiers were thrown out. CDR3 identification, clonotype clustering and error correction used MiTCR with a Q25 quality threshold and the strictest error-elimination algorithm. Lower-bound total TCR beta diversity was estimated with a nonparametric unseen species model using Euler transformation. TCRdb's own reprocessing of the public reads used fastp at Q25 and MiXCR and kept productive beta chains. Every CDR3 protein is listed once, alongside the most common genes and DNA of its rows. TCRdb assigned the V and J calls; the authors' analysis was not used. The sample contains 550,000 to 700,000 distinct CDR3 sequences, roughly 29% of them found a single time. Of the sample, under 20% is held by the ten largest clones.

These data belong to a study of blood T cells in healthy people across ages (dated by TCRdb to about 2015). In the study overall: In model experiments, roughly one uniquely barcoded TCR beta cDNA molecule per two T cells was captured by template switching. Two additional independent replicas of 1 million unique cDNA reads from the same blood draw were analyzed for two donors (one aged 18 to 30 and one aged 80 or older). Using deep sequencing normalized with unique cDNA molecular identifiers, the study measured how TCR beta repertoire diversity changes with age. Four age groups were formed from the donors: young (average about 17 years), middle-aged (approximately 40), aged (62) and long-lived (around 82). To avoid experimental bias, donors of different ages were distributed randomly across sequencing lanes. What the work shows at the level of the full study, not this receptor alone: Total diversity estimates from one million sequenced T cells were considered lower bounds and underestimates. Because profiling used bulk unsorted PBMCs, naive and antigen-experienced compartments could not be compared conclusively. Observed TCR beta diversity correlated strongly with the percentage of naive T cells measured by flow cytometry. Donor CMV infection status was unknown, potentially confounding age-related changes in expanded clonotypes. The long-lived group showed more naive CD4+ T cells, fewer expanded clones and increased TCR diversity than the aged group, suggesting age selection. As age increased, observed TCR beta diversity per million T cells dropped in a roughly linear way, and a significant reduction was already evident by age around 41.

The sequence joins TRBV7-2 to TRBJ2-4; 8 central nucleotides agree with TRBD1. Sequenced input: blood. This clonotype was sampled from a woman in her 70s in good health. The DNA sequence is as follows: TGTGCCAGCAGCTTAGCTGGACAGGGACTTATTCAGTACTTC. This gives the protein CASSLAGQGLIQYF.